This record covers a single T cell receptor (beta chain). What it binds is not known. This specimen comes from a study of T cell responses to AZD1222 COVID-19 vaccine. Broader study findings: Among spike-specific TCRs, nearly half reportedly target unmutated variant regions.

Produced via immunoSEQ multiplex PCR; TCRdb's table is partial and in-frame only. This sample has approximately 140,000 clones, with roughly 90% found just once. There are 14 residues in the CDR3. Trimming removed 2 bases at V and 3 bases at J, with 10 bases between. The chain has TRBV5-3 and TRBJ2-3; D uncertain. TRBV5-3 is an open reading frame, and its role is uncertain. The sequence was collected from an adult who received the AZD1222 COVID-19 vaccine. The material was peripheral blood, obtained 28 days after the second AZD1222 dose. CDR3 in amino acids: CARSFTTETDTQYF. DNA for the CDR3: TGTGCCAGAAGCTTTACGACGGAAACAGATACGCAGTATTTT.